The next 6 T cell receptor beta chains were all read from a single sample in a study of T cell repertoires in cytomegalovirus infection. Each CDR3 protein gets one entry after TCRdb re-called the reads with MiXCR. The table shows about 890,000 distinct CDR3 sequences, with 30% to 40% occurring only once. No antigen is known for these receptors. Specimen: cultured CD8+ T cells from PBMCs, collected from culture after CMV antigen stimulation. The origin of the receptors is a human donor in good health (CMV status not recorded). Some clones in this sample may be carry-over from other donors' samples.

The J gene is TRBJ1-6, the V gene TRBV6-5, with D possibly TRBD1 on 5 matching bases. V shed 6 bases and J shed 16 bases, with 25 bases lying between them. Germline CDR1 MNHEY, CDR2 SVGAGI. This CDR3 is built from 15 residues. The CDR3 DNA follows: TGTGCCAGCAGATCCGGGGACTACCAAAGTATTCCTCTCCACTTT. It translates to CASRSGDYQSIPLHF.

This clonotype turned up a few times. This chain connects TRBV7-9 to TRBJ1-5; D call uncertain. Germline assignment: CDR1 SEHNR and CDR2 FQNEAQ (reference sequence). The CDR3 length is 15 residues. The V and J ends lost 1 base and 9 bases respectively, with 16 bases between them. CDR3 sequence: CASSLGPGLGMPQHF. The CDR3 DNA reads TGTGCCAGCAGCTTAGGTCCAGGCCTCGGGATGCCCCAGCATTTT.

V is TRBV6-2 or TRBV6-3 and J is TRBJ2-4; D uncertain. This CDR3 has 15 amino acids. Per germline, CDR1 MNHEY and CDR2 SVGEGT. The ends were cut back, 0 bases at V and 4 bases at J, with 10 bases in the middle. CDR3 residues: CASSYSQARKNIQYF. The CDR3 coding sequence is TGTGCCAGCAGTTACTCCCAGGCGAGAAAAAACATTCAGTACTTC.

In its sample, this clonotype was seen many times. V usage is TRBV27 and J usage is TRBJ2-1; no clear D gene. The CDR3 extends over 15 amino acids. V was pared by 3 bases and J by 5 bases, with 14 bases between. In germline, CDR1 is MNHEY, CDR2 SMNVEV (reference sequence). The CDR3 sequence: CASSFRYSPNNEQFF. The DNA of the CDR3 is TGTGCCAGCAGTTTTAGGTACTCCCCAAACAATGAGCAGTTCTTC.

This clonotype has just a few counts. This chain joins TRBV6-5 and TRBJ1-5; D is perhaps TRBD1 (6 bases). CDR3 length: 18 amino acids. The germline CDR1 and CDR2 sequences are MNHEY and SVGAGI. V lost 4 bases, J lost 0 bases, and 19 bases lay in between. The CDR3 region is CASSSLARGDDSNQPQHF. For the CDR3, the DNA is TGTGCCAGCAGTTCCTTGGCCAGGGGCGATGATAGCAATCAGCCCCAGCATTTT.

In this sample, this clonotype turned up a few times. The chain carries TRBV15 and TRBJ1-5; D not resolved. Germline CDR1 LNHNV, CDR2 YYDKDF (reference sequence). CDR3 length: 15 amino acids. The germline V and J ends were trimmed by 0 bases and 5 bases, with 11 bases remaining between them. The CDR3 nucleotides are TGTGCCACCAGCAGAGATCATGGAAGGGATCAGCCCCAGCATTTT. This encodes CATSRDHGRDQPQHF.